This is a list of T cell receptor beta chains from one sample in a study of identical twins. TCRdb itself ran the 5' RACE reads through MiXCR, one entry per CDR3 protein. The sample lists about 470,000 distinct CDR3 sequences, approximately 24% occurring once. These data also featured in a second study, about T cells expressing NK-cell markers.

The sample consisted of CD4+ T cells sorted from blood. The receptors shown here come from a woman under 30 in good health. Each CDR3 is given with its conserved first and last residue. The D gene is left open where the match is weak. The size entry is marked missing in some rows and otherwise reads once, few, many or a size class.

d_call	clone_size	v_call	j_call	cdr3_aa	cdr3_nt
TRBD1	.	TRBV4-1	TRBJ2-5	CASSQAQGVAWETQYF	TGCGCCAGCAGCCAAGCACAGGGGGTCGCTTGGGAGACCCAGTACTTC
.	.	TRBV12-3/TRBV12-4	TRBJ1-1	CASSFGWSALNTEAFF	TGTGCCAGCAGTTTCGGATGGAGCGCCTTGAACACTGAAGCTTTCTTT
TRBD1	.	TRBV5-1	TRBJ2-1	CASSGQGLSNEQFF	TGCGCCAGCAGCGGACAGGGACTCTCCAATGAGCAGTTCTTC
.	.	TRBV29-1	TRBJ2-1	CSGISGYNEQFF	TGCAGCGGGATTAGCGGATACAATGAGCAGTTCTTC
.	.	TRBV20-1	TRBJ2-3	CSARSGGPGDTQYF	TGCAGTGCTAGATCGGGTGGCCCCGGAGATACGCAGTATTTT
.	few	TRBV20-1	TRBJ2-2	CSASGFGELFF	TGCAGTGCTAGCGGGTTCGGGGAGCTGTTTTTT
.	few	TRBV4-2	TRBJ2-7	CASSQDLGAGIWEQYF	TGTGCCAGCAGCCAAGATCTAGGCGCAGGGATTTGGGAGCAGTACTTC
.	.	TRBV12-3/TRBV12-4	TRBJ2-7	CASSPSARAYEQYF	TGTGCCAGCAGTCCTTCGGCTAGAGCCTACGAGCAGTACTTC
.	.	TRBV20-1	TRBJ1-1	CSAREGRGVGEAFF	TGCAGTGCTAGAGAGGGACGGGGTGTCGGTGAAGCTTTCTTT
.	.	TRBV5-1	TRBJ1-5	CASSLGTVHNQPQHF	TGCGCCAGCAGCTTGGGGACGGTCCACAATCAGCCCCAGCATTTT
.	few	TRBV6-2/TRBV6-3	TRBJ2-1	CASMDLGAHAYNEQFF	TGTGCCAGCATGGATTTAGGGGCCCACGCCTACAATGAGCAGTTCTTC
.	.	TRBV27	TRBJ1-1	CASSSGLSNTEAFF	TGTGCCAGCAGTTCTGGACTTTCGAACACTGAAGCTTTCTTT
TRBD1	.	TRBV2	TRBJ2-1	CASTRDRRGNEQFF	TGTGCCAGCACCCGGGACAGGCGGGGCAATGAGCAGTTCTTC
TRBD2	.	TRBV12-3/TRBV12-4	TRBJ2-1	CASQGTSGYGEQFF	TGTGCCAGTCAAGGGACTAGCGGGTACGGTGAGCAGTTCTTC
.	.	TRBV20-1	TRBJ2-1	CSAIRWGASSYNEQFF	TGCAGTGCTATCCGGTGGGGGGCGAGCTCCTACAATGAGCAGTTCTTC
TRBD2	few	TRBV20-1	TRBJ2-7	CSGSLSGGSYEQYF	TGCAGTGGGTCCCTCAGCGGGGGCTCCTACGAGCAGTACTTC
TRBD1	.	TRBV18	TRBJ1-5	CASSPPWTGGLQPQHF	TGTGCCAGCTCACCTCCCTGGACAGGGGGGTTGCAGCCCCAGCATTTT